The clone carrying this T cell receptor (beta chain) was counted between two and nine times. Its antigen is as yet unknown. Per germline, CDR1 MNHNS and CDR2 SASEGT. V lost 6 bases to trimming and J lost 3 bases, with 18 bases between them. The CDR3 has 16 residues. Template switching, a step in the protocol, added a universal primer site, and cDNA carried unique molecular identifiers. TCRdb used MiXCR to reprocess the 5' RACE reads, holding one entry per CDR3 protein. The table has 1.5 million to 2 million distinct CDR3 sequences, 25% to 35% seen once. The sample originates from a study of identical twins. Healthy Caucasians alone served as donors. Study observations and caveats: Model-predicted out-of-frame TCR alpha sharing fell below observed values in monozygotic twins.

This rearrangement joins TRBV6-1 to TRBJ1-5; D is undetermined. The sequenced sample was cord blood. The TCR originated in a newborn girl in good health. This CDR3 reads CASREQRQLANQPQHF. The CDR3 DNA follows: TGTGCCAGCAGAGAACAGCGACAACTAGCCAATCAGCCCCAGCATTTT.